This T cell receptor beta chain is drawn from a study of blood T cell repertoires in COVID-19. This clone was recorded many times. Profiling relied on immunoSEQ multiplex PCR, and the TCRdb table lists in-frame clones only, not all of them. The sample has about 200,000 clones, about 85% seen once; the top ten hold about 8%. The clonotype originates from a woman aged 80 or over with acute or convalescent COVID-19. The source material was peripheral blood.

The CDR3 coding sequence is TGTGCCACCCCCTCGGGAGGCAGGCAACTTAAAAACATTCAGTACTTC. This gives the protein CATPSGGRQLKNIQYF. The chain has TRBV24-1 and TRBJ2-4; 7 bases are shared with TRBD2. CDR3 length: 16 residues. The germline V gene encodes CDR1 KGHDR and CDR2 SFDVKD. The V and J ends lost 9 bases and 4 bases, in that order; junction bases with no gene match: 14.